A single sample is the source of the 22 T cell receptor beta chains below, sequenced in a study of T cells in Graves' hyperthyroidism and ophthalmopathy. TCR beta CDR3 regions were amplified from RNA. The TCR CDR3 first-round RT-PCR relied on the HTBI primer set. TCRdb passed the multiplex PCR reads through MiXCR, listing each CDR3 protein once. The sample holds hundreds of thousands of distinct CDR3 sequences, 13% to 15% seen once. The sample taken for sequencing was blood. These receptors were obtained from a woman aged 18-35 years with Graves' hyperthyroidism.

In nucleotides, the CDR3 is TGTGCCAGCAGCTTAAAGGACCACGCGATCATCCAGTATTTT. Amino acids: CASSLKDHAIIQYF. The chain has TRBV7-9 and TRBJ2-3; D gene unclear. This CDR3 region has 14 residues. Trimming removed 2 bases from V and 12 bases from J, with 18 bases in between. Germline V gives CDR1 SEHNR, CDR2 FQNEAQ (reference sequence). Filled out from reference TRBV7-9 and TRBJ2-3, the complete variable domain reads DTGVSQNPRHKITKRGQNVTFRCDPISEHNRLYWYRQTLGQGPEFLTYFQNEAQLEKSRLLSDRFSAERPKGSFSTLEIQRTEQGDSAMYLCASSLKDHAIIQYFGPGTRLTVL.

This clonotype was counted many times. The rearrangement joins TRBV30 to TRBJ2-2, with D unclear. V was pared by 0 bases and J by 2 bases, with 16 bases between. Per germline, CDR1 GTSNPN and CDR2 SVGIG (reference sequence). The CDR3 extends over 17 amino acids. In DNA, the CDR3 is TGTGCCTGGAGTGTAGTGGGAAAACGGCTAAACACCGGGGAGCTGTTTTTT. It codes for CAWSVVGKRLNTGELFF.

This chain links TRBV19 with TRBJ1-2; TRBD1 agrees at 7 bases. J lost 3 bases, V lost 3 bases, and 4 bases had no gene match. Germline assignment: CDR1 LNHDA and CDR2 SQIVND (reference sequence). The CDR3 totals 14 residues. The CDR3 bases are TGTGCCAGTAGTATTTTAGGGACAGACTATGGCTACACCTTC. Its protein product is CASSILGTDYGYTF.

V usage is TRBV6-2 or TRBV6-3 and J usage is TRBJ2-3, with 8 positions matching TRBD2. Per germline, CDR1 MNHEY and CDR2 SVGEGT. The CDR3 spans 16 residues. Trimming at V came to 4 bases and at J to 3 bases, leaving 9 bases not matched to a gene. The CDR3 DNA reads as TGTGCCAGCAGTTTTAGATTTGTAGCGGGAACAGATACGCAGTATTTT. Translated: CASSFRFVAGTDTQYF.

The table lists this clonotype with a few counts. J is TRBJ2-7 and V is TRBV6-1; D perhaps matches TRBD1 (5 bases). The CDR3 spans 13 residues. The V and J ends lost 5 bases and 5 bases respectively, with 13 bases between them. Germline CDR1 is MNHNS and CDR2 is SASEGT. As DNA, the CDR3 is TGTGCCAGCAGTCCCCCTGGGGCTAACGAGCAGTACTTC. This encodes CASSPPGANEQYF.

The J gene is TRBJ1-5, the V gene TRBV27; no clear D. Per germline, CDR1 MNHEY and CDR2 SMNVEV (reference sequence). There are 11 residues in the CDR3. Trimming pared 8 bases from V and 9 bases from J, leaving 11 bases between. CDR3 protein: CASRGLGPQHF. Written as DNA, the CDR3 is TGTGCCAGCCGCGGCCTGGGGCCCCAGCATTTT.

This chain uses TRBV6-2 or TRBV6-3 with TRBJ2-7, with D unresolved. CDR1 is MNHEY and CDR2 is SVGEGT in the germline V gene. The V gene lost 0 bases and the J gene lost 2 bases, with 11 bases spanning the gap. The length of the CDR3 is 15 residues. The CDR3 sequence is CASSYSMENTYEQYF. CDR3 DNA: TGTGCCAGCAGTTACTCGATGGAGAACACCTACGAGCAGTACTTC.

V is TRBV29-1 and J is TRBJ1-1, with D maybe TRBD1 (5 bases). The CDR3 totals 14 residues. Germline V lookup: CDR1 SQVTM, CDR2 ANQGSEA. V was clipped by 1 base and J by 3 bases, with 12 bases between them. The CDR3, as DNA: TGCAGCGTTGAAGGCGGGGGTTTGTACACTGAAGCTTTCTTT. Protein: CSVEGGGLYTEAFF. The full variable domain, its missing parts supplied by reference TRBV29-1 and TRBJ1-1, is SAVISQKPSRDICQRGTSLTIQCQVDSQVTMMFWYRQQPGQSLTLIATANQGSEATYESGFVIDKFPISRPNLTFSTLTVSNMSPEDSSIYLCSVEGGGLYTEAFFGQGTRLTVV.

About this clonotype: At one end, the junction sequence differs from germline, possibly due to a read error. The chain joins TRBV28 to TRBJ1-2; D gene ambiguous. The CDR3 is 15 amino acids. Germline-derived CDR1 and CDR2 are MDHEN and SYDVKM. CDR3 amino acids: CTSVTTLHHNYGYTF. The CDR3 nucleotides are TGTACCAGCGTCACCACTCTCCACCATAACTATGGCTACACCTTC.

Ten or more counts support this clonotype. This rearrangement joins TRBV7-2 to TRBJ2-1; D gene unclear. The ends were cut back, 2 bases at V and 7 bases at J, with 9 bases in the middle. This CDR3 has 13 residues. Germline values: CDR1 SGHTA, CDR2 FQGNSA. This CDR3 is CASSLSIWNEQFF. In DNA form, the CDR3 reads TGTGCCAGCAGCTTAAGTATATGGAATGAGCAGTTCTTC.

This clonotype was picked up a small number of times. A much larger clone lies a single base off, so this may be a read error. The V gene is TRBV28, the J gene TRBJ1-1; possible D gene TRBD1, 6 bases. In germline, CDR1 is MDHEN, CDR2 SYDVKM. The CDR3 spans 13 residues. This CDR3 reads CASSADRITEVFF. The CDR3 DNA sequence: TGTGCCAGCAGCGCGGACAGAATCACTGAAGTTTTCTTT.

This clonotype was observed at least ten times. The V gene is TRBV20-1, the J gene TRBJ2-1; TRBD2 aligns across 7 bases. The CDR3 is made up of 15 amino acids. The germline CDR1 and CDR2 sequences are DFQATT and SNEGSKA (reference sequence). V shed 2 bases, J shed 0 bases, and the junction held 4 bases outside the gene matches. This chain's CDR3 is CSARYPSGSYNEQFF. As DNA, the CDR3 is TGCAGTGCTAGATACCCTAGCGGCTCCTACAATGAGCAGTTCTTC.

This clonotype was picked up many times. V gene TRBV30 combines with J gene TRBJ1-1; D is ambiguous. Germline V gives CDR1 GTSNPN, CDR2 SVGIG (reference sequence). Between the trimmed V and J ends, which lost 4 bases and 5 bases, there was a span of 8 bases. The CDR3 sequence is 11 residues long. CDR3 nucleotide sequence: TGTGCCTGGACTAGGCGGACTGAAGCTTTCTTT. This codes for CAWTRRTEAFF.

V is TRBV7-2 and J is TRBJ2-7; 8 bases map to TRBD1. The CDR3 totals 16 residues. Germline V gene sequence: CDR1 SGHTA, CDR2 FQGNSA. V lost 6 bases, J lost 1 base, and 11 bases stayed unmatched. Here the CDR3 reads CASSSHRDRLSYEQYF. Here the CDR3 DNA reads TGTGCCAGCAGTTCCCACCGGGACAGGCTTTCCTACGAGCAGTACTTC.

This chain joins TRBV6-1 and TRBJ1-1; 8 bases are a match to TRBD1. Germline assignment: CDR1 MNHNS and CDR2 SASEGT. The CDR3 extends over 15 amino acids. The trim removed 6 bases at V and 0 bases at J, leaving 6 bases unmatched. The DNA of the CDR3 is TGTGCCAGCAGGCCCGCGACAGGGGTGAACACTGAAGCTTTCTTT. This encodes CASRPATGVNTEAFF.

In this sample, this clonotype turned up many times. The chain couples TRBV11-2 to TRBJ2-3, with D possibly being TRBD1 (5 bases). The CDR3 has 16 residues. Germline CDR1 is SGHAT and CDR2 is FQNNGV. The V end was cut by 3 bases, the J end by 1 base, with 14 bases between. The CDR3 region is CASSLIYRPRTDTQYF. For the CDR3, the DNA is TGTGCCAGCAGCTTGATATACAGGCCTCGCACAGATACGCAGTATTTT.

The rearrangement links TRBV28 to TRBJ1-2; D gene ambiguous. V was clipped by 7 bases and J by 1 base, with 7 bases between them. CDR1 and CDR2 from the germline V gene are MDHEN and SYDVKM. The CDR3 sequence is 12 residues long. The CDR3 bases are TGTGCCAGCAATGGGGTTAACTATGGCTACACCTTC. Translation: CASNGVNYGYTF.

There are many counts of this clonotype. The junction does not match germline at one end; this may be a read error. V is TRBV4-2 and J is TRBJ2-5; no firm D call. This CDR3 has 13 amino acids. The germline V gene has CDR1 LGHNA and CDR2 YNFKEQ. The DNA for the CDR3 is TGCGCCAGCAGCCAAGGAGCCCAAGAGACCCAGTACTTC. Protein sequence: CASSQGAQETQYF.

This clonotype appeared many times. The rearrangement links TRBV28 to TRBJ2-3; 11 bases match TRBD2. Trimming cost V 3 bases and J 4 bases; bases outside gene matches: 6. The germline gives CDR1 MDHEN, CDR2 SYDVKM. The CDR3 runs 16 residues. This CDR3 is CASSFSGRAEPDTQYF. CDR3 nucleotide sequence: TGTGCCAGCAGTTTTAGCGGGAGGGCCGAGCCAGATACGCAGTATTTT.

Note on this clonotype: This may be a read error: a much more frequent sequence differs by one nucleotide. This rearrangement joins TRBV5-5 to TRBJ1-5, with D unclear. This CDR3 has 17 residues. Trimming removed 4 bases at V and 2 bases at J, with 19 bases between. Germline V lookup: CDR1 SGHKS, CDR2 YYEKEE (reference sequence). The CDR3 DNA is TGTGCCAGCAGCAACTTTAAGGGAGGAACGGGCAATCAGCCCCAGCATTTT. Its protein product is CASSNFKGGTGNQPQHF.

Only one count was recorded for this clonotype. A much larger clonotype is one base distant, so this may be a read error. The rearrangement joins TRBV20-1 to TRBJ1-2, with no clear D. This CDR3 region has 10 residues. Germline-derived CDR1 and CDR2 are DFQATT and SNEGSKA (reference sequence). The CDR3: CSAPGRGYAF. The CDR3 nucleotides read TGCAGTGCTCCCGGTCGAGGCTACGCCTTC.

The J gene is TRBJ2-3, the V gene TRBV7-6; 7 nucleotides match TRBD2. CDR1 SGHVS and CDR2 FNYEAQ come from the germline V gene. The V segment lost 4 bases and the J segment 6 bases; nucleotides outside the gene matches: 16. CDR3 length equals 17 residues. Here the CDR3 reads CASSSNPGGSFSDTQYF. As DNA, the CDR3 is TGTGCCAGCAGCTCCAACCCGGGGGGTTCTTTTTCGGATACGCAGTATTTT.